This passage covers 27 T cell receptor beta chains from one sample sequenced in a study of molecular identifiers for immune sequencing clone quantification. TCRdb called the PCR reads again in MiXCR, with one record for every CDR3 protein. The sample has approximately 40,000 distinct CDR3 sequences; 24% are singletons. Sequenced material: naive CD8+ T cells from blood, with Jurkat cell RNA spiked in. Subset here: FACS-sorted CD8+CD4-CCR7+CD45RA+ naive T cells. The receptors come from a human donor in good health. Some libraries in this study had Jurkat cell RNA spiked in.

This clonotype was counted at least ten times. This rearrangement joins TRBV13 to TRBJ2-1; 9 bases fit TRBD1. This CDR3 is 15 amino acids long. CDR1 is PRHDT and CDR2 is FYEKMQ in the germline V gene (reference sequence). V lost 6 bases and J lost 2; bases outside the gene matches: 5. CDR3 sequence reads: CASRETGGTYNEQFF. DNA for the CDR3: TGTGCCAGCAGAGAGACAGGGGGAACCTACAATGAGCAGTTCTTC.

This clonotype was recorded many times. The J gene is TRBJ1-6, the V gene TRBV27, with D possibly being TRBD1 (5 bases). V was shortened by 2 bases and J by 9 bases, with 8 bases between the two germline ends. Germline values: CDR1 MNHEY, CDR2 SMNVEV (reference sequence). The CDR3 is 13 residues long. Here the CDR3 DNA reads TGTGCCAGCAGTTTACAGGGTGGTTCACCCCTCCACTTT. Protein sequence: CASSLQGGSPLHF.

There are many counts of this clonotype. The rearrangement joins TRBV5-4 to TRBJ2-7, with TRBD2 identical over 7 bases. The germline V gene encodes CDR1 SGHNT and CDR2 YYREEE (reference sequence). The CDR3 has 13 residues. The trim removed 4 bases at V and 2 bases at J, leaving 3 bases unmatched. In DNA form, the CDR3 reads TGTGCCAGCAGCGCGAGCGGGGCCTACGAGCAGTACTTC. This encodes CASSASGAYEQYF.

This clonotype occurred a few times. The V gene is TRBV7-8, the J gene TRBJ1-5; unclear D gene. Trimming cost V 5 bases and J 8 bases, with 13 bases left between them. CDR3 size: 13 residues. The germline V gene has CDR1 SGHVS and CDR2 FQNEAQ. In nucleotides, the CDR3 is TGTGCCAGCAGCATCCCCCCAGAAGAGCCCCAGCATTTT. This gives the protein CASSIPPEEPQHF.

At least ten counts were recorded for this clonotype. The V and J genes are TRBV12-3 or TRBV12-4 and TRBJ2-5, with 9 bases identical to TRBD2. This CDR3 is 15 amino acids long. The V gene end was trimmed by 3 bases and the J gene end by 5 bases; junction bases not matched to a gene: 7. In DNA, the CDR3 is TGTGCCAGCAGTTTGGGCGGGAGGGATCATGAGACCCAGTACTTC. Its translation is CASSLGGRDHETQYF.

In this sample, this clonotype turned up a few times. The chain uses TRBV2 and TRBJ2-1; tentatively, D is TRBD1 (6 bases). The V gene's germline CDR1 is SNHLY and CDR2 FYNNEI. The V end was cut by 2 bases, the J end by 2 bases, with 13 bases between. This CDR3 region has 16 residues. CDR3 in amino acids: CASSEILQGTYNEQFF. The CDR3 DNA reads as TGTGCCAGCAGTGAAATTTTACAGGGAACCTACAATGAGCAGTTCTTC.

This clonotype came up many times. This rearrangement joins TRBV6-6 to TRBJ1-1; no firm D call. This CDR3 has 10 residues. The V and J ends lost 9 bases and 8 bases respectively, with 10 bases between them. The germline CDR1 and CDR2 sequences are MNHNY and SVGAGI (reference sequence). DNA of the CDR3: TGTGCCAGTCGGGATGGAGAAGCTTTCTTT. This sequence encodes CASRDGEAFF.

Ten or more counts support this clonotype. The chain is built from TRBV5-5 and TRBJ2-1, with D unresolved. Per the germline V gene, CDR1 is SGHKS and CDR2 is YYEKEE (reference sequence). This CDR3 contains 15 residues. V gave up 4 bases and J gave up 2 bases, with 13 bases separating them. The CDR3 sequence: CASSPRAWPYNEQFF. CDR3 DNA: TGTGCCAGCAGCCCTAGGGCGTGGCCCTACAATGAGCAGTTCTTC.

This clonotype was observed many times. The chain carries TRBV27 and TRBJ2-5; 9 nucleotides match TRBD2. From germline, CDR1 is MNHEY and CDR2 SMNVEV (reference sequence). The J segment lost 2 bases and the V segment lost 5 bases, leaving 9 bases of the junction unmatched. The CDR3 has 16 residues. Here the CDR3 reads CASSPSVREGQETQYF. The CDR3 DNA reads as TGTGCCAGCAGTCCGAGCGTGCGGGAGGGGCAAGAGACCCAGTACTTC.

The sample holds many counts of this clonotype. This chain joins TRBV27 and TRBJ2-3, with D unclear. CDR1 MNHEY and CDR2 SMNVEV come from the germline V gene (reference sequence). Trimming left V 0 bases short and J 4 bases short, with 5 bases between. The CDR3 has 13 amino acids. The CDR3 bases are TGTGCCAGCAGTTTATCGAGCCCAGATACGCAGTATTTT. Encoded protein: CASSLSSPDTQYF.

Comments on this clonotype: The junction differs from germline at one of its ends, possibly a read error. The V gene is TRBV7-6, the J gene TRBJ2-7, with D possibly being TRBD1 or TRBD2 (6 bases each). Germline-derived CDR1 and CDR2 are SGHVS and FNYEAQ. CDR3 length equals 13 residues. CDR3: CASSSVGGSEPSF. The CDR3 DNA follows: TGTGCCAGCAGCTCCGTAGGGGGGTCCGAGCCGTCCTTC.

With regard to this clonotype: Compared with germline, one end of the junction differs, possibly owing to a read error. The rearrangement joins TRBV7-9 to TRBJ1-3, with a possible D match to TRBD1 (5 bases). The CDR3 loop spans 16 amino acids. Germline CDR1 is SEHNR and CDR2 is FQNEAQ (reference sequence). DNA of the CDR3: TGTGCCAGCAGCTCCGTTACAGGCCACTCTGGAAACGCCATATATTTT. Translated, it gives CASSSVTGHSGNAIYF.

This clonotype has at least ten counts. CDR3 loop: CASSWRGLVGSYEQYF. The CDR3 nucleotides are TGTGCCAGCAGCTGGCGGGGACTGGTCGGGAGTTACGAGCAGTACTTC. This chain connects TRBV7-2 to TRBJ2-7, with D possibly matching TRBD2 (6 bases). V was shortened by 4 bases and J by 4 bases, with 20 bases between the two germline ends. This CDR3 is 16 amino acids long. The germline V gene encodes CDR1 SGHTA and CDR2 FQGNSA.

This clonotype was counted at least ten times. This chain uses TRBV24-1 with TRBJ2-3; D is ambiguous. The CDR3 sequence is 16 residues long. The V and J ends lost 4 bases and 1 base respectively, with 14 bases between them. Germline V gene data show CDR1 as KGHDR and CDR2 as SFDVKD. This chain's CDR3 is CATSERTVVGTDTQYF. The CDR3 coding sequence is TGTGCCACCAGTGAAAGGACCGTCGTCGGCACAGATACGCAGTATTTT.

On this clonotype itself: A much larger clone is a single base away; this may be a read error. This CDR3 reads CASSLGSGEQYF. CDR3 bases: TGTGCCAGCAGCCTGGGGAGTGGCGAGCAGTACTTC. The chain combines TRBV27 with TRBJ2-7, with a possible D match to TRBD2 (5 bases). This CDR3 is built from 12 residues. In germline, CDR1 is MNHEY, CDR2 SMNVEV (reference sequence). The V end lost 6 bases, the J end lost 6 bases, and 12 bases lay between the germline ends.

This clonotype appeared many times. CDR3 residues: CAISESGAGTGGYEQYF. For the CDR3, the DNA is TGTGCCATCAGTGAGTCGGGGGCGGGGACAGGAGGGTACGAGCAGTACTTC. J is TRBJ2-7 and V is TRBV10-3; 8 nucleotides align to TRBD1. CDR1 and CDR2 from the germline V gene are ENHRY and SYGVKD. Unmatched junction bases numbered 11, after V lost 0 bases and J lost 4 bases. The CDR3 is made up of 17 amino acids.

Notes on this clonotype: Being one base from a much bigger clone, this may be a read error. This chain joins TRBV10-3 and TRBJ1-2; D gene uncertain. Trimming removed 0 bases from V and 9 bases from J, with 5 bases in between. CDR3 length equals 11 residues. CDR1 and CDR2 from the germline V gene are ENHRY and SYGVKD. The CDR3 loop is CAISESPSYTF. The DNA of the CDR3 is TGTGCCATCAGTGAGTCGCCAAGCTACACCTTC.

This clonotype has a count of ten or more. The chain recombines TRBV27 with TRBJ2-3; TRBD2 agrees at 13 bases. The CDR3 contains 16 residues. The germline gives CDR1 MNHEY, CDR2 SMNVEV (reference sequence). V dropped 8 bases and J dropped 6; count of bases not matched to a gene: 11. The CDR3 region is CASRAVLAGGPDTQYF. The CDR3 DNA sequence: TGTGCCAGCCGAGCTGTACTAGCGGGAGGGCCGGATACGCAGTATTTT.

At least ten counts were recorded for this clonotype. The genes are TRBV14 and TRBJ2-7; 7 bases fit TRBD1. The CDR3 consists of 17 residues. Per the germline V gene, CDR1 is SGHDN and CDR2 is FVKESK. Trimming at V came to 0 bases and at J to 5 bases, leaving 13 bases not matched to a gene. The CDR3 nucleotides read TGTGCCAGCAGCCAAGACGACCCGAGACAGGGCTTTGACGAGCAGTACTTC. It encodes CASSQDDPRQGFDEQYF.

This clonotype was recorded at least ten times. The chain has TRBV7-6 and TRBJ2-5; 7 bases align to TRBD1. Trimming at V came to 1 base and at J to 0 bases, leaving 5 bases not matched to a gene. The CDR3 loop spans 16 amino acids. Looked up from germline, CDR1 is SGHVS and CDR2 is FNYEAQ. The CDR3 DNA reads as TGTGCCAGCAGCTTAGAGACAGGGCCCCACCAAGAGACCCAGTACTTC. Its protein product is CASSLETGPHQETQYF.

This clonotype was detected many times. This chain links TRBV6-2 or TRBV6-3 with TRBJ2-2; TRBD1 matches 12 bases. V shed 2 bases, J shed 2 bases, and the junction held 9 bases outside the gene matches. Germline CDR1 and CDR2: MNHEY and SVGEGT. The CDR3 sequence is 19 residues long. The CDR3 loop reads CASSYGDRGPFLNTGELFF. Written as DNA, the CDR3 is TGTGCCAGCAGTTACGGGGACAGGGGGCCTTTCCTAAACACCGGGGAGCTGTTTTTT.

This clonotype was seen only a few times. This rearrangement joins TRBV7-9 to TRBJ2-7; no clear D gene. Between the trimmed V and J ends, which lost 5 bases and 4 bases, there was a span of 12 bases. CDR1 and CDR2 from the germline V gene are SEHNR and FQNEAQ (reference sequence). The CDR3 runs to 13 residues. The CDR3: CASSPPVRYEQYF. The CDR3 DNA sequence: TGTGCCAGCAGCCCCCCGGTTCGTTACGAGCAGTACTTC.

In the case of this clonotype: Being one base from a much bigger clone, this may be a read error. The chain carries TRBV7-9 and TRBJ2-5; 13 bases match TRBD2. The CDR3 covers 20 residues. CDR1 and CDR2 (germline): SEHNR, FQNEAQ (reference sequence). Trimming at V came to 2 bases and at J to 5 bases, leaving 17 bases not matched to a gene. Written as DNA, the CDR3 is TGTGCCAGCAGCTTAACGATTCGGACTAGCGGGAGTGGGGAACATGAGACCCAGTACTTC. This gives the protein CASSLTIRTSGSGEHETQYF.

This clonotype came up a few times. The rearrangement links TRBV13 to TRBJ1-2; maybe TRBD1 (5 bases). V was clipped by 0 bases and J by 5 bases, with 16 bases between them. Germline values: CDR1 PRHDT, CDR2 FYEKMQ (reference sequence). The CDR3 loop spans 16 amino acids. Written as DNA, the CDR3 is TGTGCCAGCAGCTTAGGCCTAGAGGGGTTTCAGTATGGCTACACCTTC. Protein product: CASSLGLEGFQYGYTF.

In this sample, this clonotype turned up many times. The chain uses TRBV7-6 and TRBJ2-3; TRBD2 aligns across 10 bases. V lost 2 bases to trimming and J lost 2 bases; unmatched junction nucleotides: 1. The CDR3 covers 15 residues. Germline assignment: CDR1 SGHVS and CDR2 FNYEAQ. The CDR3 bases are TGTGCCAGCAGCTTAACTAGCGGGGTCACAGATACGCAGTATTTT. This translates into CASSLTSGVTDTQYF.

This clonotype has at least ten counts. The chain combines TRBV20-1 with TRBJ2-7; 14 bases map to TRBD2. The J segment lost 1 base and the V segment lost 6 bases, leaving 11 bases of the junction unmatched. Germline values: CDR1 DFQATT, CDR2 SNEGSKA (reference sequence). This CDR3 has 17 residues. CDR3 region: CSAEGTSGGVSSYEQYF. The CDR3 DNA is TGCAGTGCCGAGGGGACTAGCGGGGGTGTCTCGTCCTACGAGCAGTACTTC.

This clonotype was counted at least ten times. The chain joins TRBV27 to TRBJ1-5, with a weak D call TRBD1 (6 bases). Trimming took off 2 bases at V and 3 bases at J, with 14 bases between the two ends. The CDR3 runs to 16 residues. Germline CDR1 is MNHEY and CDR2 is SMNVEV (reference sequence). The DNA of the CDR3 is TGTGCCAGCAGTTTAGGAGGGGGTCTTATCAATCAGCCCCAGCATTTT. This codes for CASSLGGGLINQPQHF.